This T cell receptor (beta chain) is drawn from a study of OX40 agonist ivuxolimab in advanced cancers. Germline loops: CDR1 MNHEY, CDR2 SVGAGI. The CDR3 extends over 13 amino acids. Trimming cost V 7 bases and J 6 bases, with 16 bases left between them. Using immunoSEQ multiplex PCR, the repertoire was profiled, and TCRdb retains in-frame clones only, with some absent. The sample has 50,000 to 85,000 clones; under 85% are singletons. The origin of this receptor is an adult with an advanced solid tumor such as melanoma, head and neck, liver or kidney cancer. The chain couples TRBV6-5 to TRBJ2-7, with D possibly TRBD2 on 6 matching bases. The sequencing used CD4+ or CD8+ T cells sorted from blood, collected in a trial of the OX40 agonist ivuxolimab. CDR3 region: CASKIRGTGEQYF. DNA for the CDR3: TGTGCCAGCAAAATTCGGGGGACGGGCGAGCAGTACTTC.